This record looks at one TCR beta chain sequence and its context. Its antigen target is currently unknown. Per-base quality was not reported, and no clone a single base away is much larger than it. Genomic DNA was isolated using the Qiagen DNeasy kit from unsorted PBMCs as well as from negatively selected CD4+ and CD8+ fractions. Using primers that anneal to V and J segments, immunoSEQ multiplex PCR amplified the TCR beta CDR3 regions. Amplification bias was minimized using a synthetic immune receptor repertoire, and residual bias was removed computationally after sequencing. In the original analysis: Custom Python scripts were used to quantify repertoire diversity as the Shannon entropy index. Unsorted, CD4+ and CD8+ repertoires were examined separately, except in combined analyses, for which CD4+ and CD8+ sequences were merged in silico. Clonal expansion was defined as at least a 2-fold frequency increase after treatment relative to C1D1, with a pseudocount of 0.5 for undetected baseline clones. Singleton clones were defined as clones with 0 or 1 copy at C1D1, and non-singleton clones were defined as clones with 2 or more copies. Clones expanded in unsorted samples were annotated as CD4+, CD8+ or unknown by matching protein sequences in sorted samples from the same patient. Diversity changes from C1D1 to C4D1 were tested in paired samples using Wilcoxon tests. TCRdb retrieved this table from immuneACCESS and kept in-frame rearrangements only. Not all clones are present; in checked studies, unresolved V genes account for under half, and no reason is known for the remainder. V, J and clone size derive from that table, while D and trimming were established from the DNA sequence. Here the sample has about 110,000 clones; roughly nine tenths occur a single time. The leading ten clones occupy around 20% of the sample.

These data originate in a study of PD-1 blockade in classical Hodgkin lymphoma (dated by TCRdb to between 2020 and 2021). About the investigation overall: Nivolumab dosing was 3 mg/kg intravenously every 2 weeks, continuing until either disease progression or unacceptable toxicity. The study used CyTOF and TCR beta sequencing to define a peripheral blood immune signature of response to PD-1 blockade in classical Hodgkin lymphoma.

On the study overall, not on this receptor specifically: Newly diagnosed patients were reported to have lower baseline TCR diversity than healthy donors, and relapsed/refractory patients were reported to have lower baseline TCR diversity still. Patients starting nivolumab less than 1 year after ASCT had lower diversity and were excluded from later analyses to avoid confounding by immune reconstitution. The study was limited to a single clinical trial cohort, and causes of repertoire differences, possibly disease activity or prior therapy, remained undefined. Baseline diversity similar to that of newly diagnosed patients was observed in trial patients achieving complete response, whereas significantly lower diversity was observed in partial responders and progressors. CD4+ but not CD8+ TCR diversity rose significantly by C4D1 (p=0.0027 vs p=0.16), most apparent in complete responders (p=0.02).

Interpreted using the paper, the time point label stands for: cycle 2 day 1 (C2D1) of nivolumab. Relapse after autologous stem cell transplantation had occurred in all trial patients, and cohorts A, B and C were distinguished by prior brentuximab vedotin exposure. The trial cohort included 45 to 65 patients with relapsed/refractory classical Hodgkin lymphoma, and each patient had a best overall response of complete response, partial response or progressive disease. Trial patients were treated with single-agent nivolumab in the multi-cohort phase II CheckMate 205 trial. Best overall response was determined by an independent review committee according to the 2007 International Working Group response criteria. Trial PBMCs were collected immediately before nivolumab initiation (C1D1) and during therapy at cycle 2 day 1 and cycle 4 day 1. Peripheral blood was collected in 8 mL Vacutainer Cell Preparation Tubes, from which PBMCs were isolated by centrifugation and then cryopreserved.

Measured from the cysteine to the phenylalanine, the CDR3 is 14 residues long. Kept here is only the CDR3 DNA, which spans 42 bases and is read in frame from base 1. CDR1 SGHDT and CDR2 YYEEEE are derived from the germline V gene. V was cut back by 4 bases and J by 2 bases, leaving a gap of 9 bases between them. The chain links TRBV5-6 with TRBJ2-2; the best D guess is TRBD2, with 5 bases matching. The receptor was isolated from a human donor with classical Hodgkin lymphoma. The source was peripheral blood mononuclear cells (PBMCs), collected before the second cycle of nivolumab. The CDR3 reads CASSRTRNTGELFF. The DNA sequence follows: TGTGCCAGCAGCCGTACTAGAAACACCGGGGAGCTGTTTTTT.